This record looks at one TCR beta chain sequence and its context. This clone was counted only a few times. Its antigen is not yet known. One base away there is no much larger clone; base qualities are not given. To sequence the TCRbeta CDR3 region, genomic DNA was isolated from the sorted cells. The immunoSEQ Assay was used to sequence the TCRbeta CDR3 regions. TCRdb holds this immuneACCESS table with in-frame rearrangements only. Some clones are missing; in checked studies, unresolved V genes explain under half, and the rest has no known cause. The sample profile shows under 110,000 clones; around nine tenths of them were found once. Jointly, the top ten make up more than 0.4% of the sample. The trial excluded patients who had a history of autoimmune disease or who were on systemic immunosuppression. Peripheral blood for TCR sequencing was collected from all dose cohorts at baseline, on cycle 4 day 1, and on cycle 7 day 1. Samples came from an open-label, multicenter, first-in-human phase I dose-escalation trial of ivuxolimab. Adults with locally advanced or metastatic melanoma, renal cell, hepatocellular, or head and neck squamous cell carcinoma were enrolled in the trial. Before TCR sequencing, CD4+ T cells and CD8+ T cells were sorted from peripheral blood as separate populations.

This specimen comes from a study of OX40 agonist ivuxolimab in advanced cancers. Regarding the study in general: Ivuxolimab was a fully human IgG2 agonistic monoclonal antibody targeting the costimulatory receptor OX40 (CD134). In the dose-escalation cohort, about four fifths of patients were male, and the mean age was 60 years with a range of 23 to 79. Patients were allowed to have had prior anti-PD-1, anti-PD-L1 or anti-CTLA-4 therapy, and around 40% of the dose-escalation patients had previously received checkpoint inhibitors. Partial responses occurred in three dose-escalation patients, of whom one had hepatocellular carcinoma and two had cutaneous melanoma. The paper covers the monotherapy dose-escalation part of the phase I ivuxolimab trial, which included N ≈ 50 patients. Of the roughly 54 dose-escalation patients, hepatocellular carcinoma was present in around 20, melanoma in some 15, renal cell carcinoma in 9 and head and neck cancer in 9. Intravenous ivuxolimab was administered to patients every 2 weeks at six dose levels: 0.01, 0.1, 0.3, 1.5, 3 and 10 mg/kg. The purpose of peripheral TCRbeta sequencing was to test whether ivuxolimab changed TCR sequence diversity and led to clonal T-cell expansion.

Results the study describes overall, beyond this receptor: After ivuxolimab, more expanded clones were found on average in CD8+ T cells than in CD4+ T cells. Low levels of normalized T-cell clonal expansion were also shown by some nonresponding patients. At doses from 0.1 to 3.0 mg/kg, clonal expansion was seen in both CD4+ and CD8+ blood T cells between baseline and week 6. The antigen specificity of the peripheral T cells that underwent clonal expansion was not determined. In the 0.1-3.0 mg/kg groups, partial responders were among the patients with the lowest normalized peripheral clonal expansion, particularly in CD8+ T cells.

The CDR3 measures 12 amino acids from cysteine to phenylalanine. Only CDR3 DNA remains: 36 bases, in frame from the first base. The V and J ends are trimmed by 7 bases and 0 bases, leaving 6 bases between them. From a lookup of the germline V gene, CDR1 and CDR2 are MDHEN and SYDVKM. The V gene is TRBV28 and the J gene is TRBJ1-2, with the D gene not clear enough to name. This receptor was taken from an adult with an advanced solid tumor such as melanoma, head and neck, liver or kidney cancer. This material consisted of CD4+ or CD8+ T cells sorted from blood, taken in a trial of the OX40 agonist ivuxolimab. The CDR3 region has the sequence CASNFANYGYTF. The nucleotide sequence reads TGTGCCAGCAACTTCGCTAACTATGGCTACACCTTC.